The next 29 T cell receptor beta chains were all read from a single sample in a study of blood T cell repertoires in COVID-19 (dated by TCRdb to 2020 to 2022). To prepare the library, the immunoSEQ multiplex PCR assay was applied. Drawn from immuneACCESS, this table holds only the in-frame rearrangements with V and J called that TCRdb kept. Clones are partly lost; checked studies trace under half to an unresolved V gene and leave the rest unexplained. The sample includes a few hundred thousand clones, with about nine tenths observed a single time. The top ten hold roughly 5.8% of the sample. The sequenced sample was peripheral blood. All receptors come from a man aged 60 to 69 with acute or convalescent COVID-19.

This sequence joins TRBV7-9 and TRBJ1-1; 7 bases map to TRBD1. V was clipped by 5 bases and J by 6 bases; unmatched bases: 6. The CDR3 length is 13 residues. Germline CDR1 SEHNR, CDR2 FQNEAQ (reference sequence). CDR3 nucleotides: TGTGCCAGCAGCCCTGACAGGGCGGCTGAAGCTTTCTTT. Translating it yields CASSPDRAAEAFF.

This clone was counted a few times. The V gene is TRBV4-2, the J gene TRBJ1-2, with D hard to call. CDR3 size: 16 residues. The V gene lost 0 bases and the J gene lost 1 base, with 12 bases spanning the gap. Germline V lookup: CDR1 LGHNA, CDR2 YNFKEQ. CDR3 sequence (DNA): TGTGCCAGCAGCCAAGATTACGTCGGACTTAACTATGGCTACACCTTC. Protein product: CASSQDYVGLNYGYTF.

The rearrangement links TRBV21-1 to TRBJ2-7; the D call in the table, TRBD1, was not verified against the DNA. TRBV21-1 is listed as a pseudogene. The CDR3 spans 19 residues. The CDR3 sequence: CASSKGRVCSGVKPHEQYF. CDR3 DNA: TGTGCCAGCAGCAAAGGAAGGGTTTGTTCAGGGGTAAAACCGCACGAGCAGTACTTC.

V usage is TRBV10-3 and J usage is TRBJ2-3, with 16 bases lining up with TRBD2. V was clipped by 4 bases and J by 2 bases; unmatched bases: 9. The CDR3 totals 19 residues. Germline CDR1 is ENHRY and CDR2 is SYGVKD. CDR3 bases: TGTGCCATCAGTGCCTTCGGGACTAGCGGGAGGGCCTCCACAGATACGCAGTATTTT. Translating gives CAISAFGTSGRASTDTQYF.

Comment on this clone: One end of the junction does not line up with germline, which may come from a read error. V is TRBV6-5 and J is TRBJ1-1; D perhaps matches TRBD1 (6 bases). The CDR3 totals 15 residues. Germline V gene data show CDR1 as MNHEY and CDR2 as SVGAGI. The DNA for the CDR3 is TGTGCCCGCAGTTGGGGGGGCGGGGCGGACACTGAAGCTTTCTTT. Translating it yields CARSWGGGADTEAFF.

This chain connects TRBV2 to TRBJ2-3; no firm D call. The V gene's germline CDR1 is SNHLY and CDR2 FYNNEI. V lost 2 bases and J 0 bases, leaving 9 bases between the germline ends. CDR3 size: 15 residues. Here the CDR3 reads CASSERLSSTDTQYF. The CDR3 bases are TGTGCCAGCAGTGAAAGACTTTCTAGCACAGATACGCAGTATTTT.

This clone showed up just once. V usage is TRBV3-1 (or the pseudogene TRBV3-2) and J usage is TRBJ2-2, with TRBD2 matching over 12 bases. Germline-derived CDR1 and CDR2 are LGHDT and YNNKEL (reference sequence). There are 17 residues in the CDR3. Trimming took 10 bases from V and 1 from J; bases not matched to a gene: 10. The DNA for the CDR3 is TGTGCCACTCGGAGATGGGGACTAGCGGGGAACACCGGGGAGCTGTTTTTT. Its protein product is CATRRWGLAGNTGELFF.

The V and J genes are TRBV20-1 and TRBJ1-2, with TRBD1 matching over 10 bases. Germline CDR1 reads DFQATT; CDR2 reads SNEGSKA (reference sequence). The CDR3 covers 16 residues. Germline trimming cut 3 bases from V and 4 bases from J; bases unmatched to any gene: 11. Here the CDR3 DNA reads TGCAGTGCTAGTGGGCGAGACAGGGGGCTTAGCTATGGCTACACCTTC. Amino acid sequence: CSASGRDRGLSYGYTF.

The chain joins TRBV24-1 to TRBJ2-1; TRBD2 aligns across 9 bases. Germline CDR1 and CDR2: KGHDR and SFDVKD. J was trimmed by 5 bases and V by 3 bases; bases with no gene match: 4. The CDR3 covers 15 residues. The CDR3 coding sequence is TGTGCCACCAGTGATGTAGCGGGAGCACACAATGAGCAGTTCTTC. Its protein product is CATSDVAGAHNEQFF.

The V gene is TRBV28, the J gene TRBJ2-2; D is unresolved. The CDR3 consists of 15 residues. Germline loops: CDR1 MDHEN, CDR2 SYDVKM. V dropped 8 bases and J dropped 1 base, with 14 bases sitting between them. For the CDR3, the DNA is TGTGCCAGCTCCAGATTAGCCGAGAACACCGGGGAGCTGTTTTTT. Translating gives CASSRLAENTGELFF.

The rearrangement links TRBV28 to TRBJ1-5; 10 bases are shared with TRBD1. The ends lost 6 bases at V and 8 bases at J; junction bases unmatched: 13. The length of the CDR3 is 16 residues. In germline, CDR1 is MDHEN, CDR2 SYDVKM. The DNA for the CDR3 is TGTGCCAGCAGCCCACCGGGACAGGGGTTTTATAAGCCCCAGCATTTT. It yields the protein CASSPPGQGFYKPQHF.

The CDR3, as DNA: TGCGCCAGCACCCTGGGACAGGGGTTCTCTGGGGCCAACGTCCTGACTTTC. Its translation is CASTLGQGFSGANVLTF. The chain links TRBV5-1 to TRBJ2-6, with 10 positions matching TRBD1. The CDR3 runs 17 residues. V lost 6 bases to trimming and J lost 0 bases; unmatched junction nucleotides: 6. Germline V gene lookup returns CDR1 SGHRS and CDR2 YFSETQ.

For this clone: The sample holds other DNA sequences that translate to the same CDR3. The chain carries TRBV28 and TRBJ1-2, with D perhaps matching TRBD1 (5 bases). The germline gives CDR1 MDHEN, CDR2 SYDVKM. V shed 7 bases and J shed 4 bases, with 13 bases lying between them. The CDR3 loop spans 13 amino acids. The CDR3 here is CASTRGGVYGYTF. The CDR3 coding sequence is TGTGCCAGCACCCGCGGGGGGGTCTATGGCTACACCTTC.

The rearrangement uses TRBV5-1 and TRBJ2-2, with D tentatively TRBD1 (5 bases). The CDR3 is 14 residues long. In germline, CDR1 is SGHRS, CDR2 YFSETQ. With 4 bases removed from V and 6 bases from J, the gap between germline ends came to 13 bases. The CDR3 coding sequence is TGCGCCAGCAGCCCTTCGCAGGGCCCCGGGGAGCTGTTTTTT. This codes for CASSPSQGPGELFF.

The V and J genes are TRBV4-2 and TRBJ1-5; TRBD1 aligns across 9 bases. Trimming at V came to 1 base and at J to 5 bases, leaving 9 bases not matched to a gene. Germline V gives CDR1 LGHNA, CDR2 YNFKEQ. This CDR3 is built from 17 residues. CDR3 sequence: CASSQATGGDFDQPQHF. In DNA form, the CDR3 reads TGTGCCAGCAGCCAAGCAACAGGGGGCGATTTCGATCAGCCCCAGCATTTT.

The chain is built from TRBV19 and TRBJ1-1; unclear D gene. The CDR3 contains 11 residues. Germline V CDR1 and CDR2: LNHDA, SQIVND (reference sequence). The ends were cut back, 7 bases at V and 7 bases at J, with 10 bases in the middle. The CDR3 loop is CASTPQIEAFF. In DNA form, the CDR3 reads TGTGCCAGTACCCCCCAGATTGAAGCTTTCTTT.

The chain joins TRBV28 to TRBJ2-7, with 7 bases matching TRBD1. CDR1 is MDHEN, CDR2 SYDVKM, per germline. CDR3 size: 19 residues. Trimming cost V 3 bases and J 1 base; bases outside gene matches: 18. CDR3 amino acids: CASSFHLIYGTALSYEQYF. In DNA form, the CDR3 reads TGTGCCAGCAGTTTCCATCTGATTTACGGGACAGCGCTTTCCTACGAGCAGTACTTC.

The CDR3 DNA sequence: TGTGCCAGCAGTTACCGATCGGGGAGCGCAGATACGCAGTATTTT. Translation gives CASSYRSGSADTQYF. The chain employs TRBV6-2 or TRBV6-3 and TRBJ2-3, with D possibly being TRBD2 (5 bases). Between the trimmed V and J ends, which lost 2 bases and 4 bases, there was a span of 13 bases. CDR1 is MNHEY and CDR2 is SVGEGT in the germline V gene. The CDR3 spans 15 residues.

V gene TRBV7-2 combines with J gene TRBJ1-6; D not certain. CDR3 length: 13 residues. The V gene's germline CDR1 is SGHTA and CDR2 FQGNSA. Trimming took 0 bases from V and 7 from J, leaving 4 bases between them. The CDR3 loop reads CASSLAQNSPLHF. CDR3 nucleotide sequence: TGTGCCAGCAGCTTAGCGCAGAATTCACCCCTCCACTTT. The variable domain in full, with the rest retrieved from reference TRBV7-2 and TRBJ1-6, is GAGVSQSPSNKVTEKGKDVELRCDPISGHTALYWYRQSLGQGLEFLIYFQGNSAPDKSGLPSDRFSAERTGGSVSTLTIQRTQQEDSAVYLCASSLAQNSPLHFGNGTRLTVT.

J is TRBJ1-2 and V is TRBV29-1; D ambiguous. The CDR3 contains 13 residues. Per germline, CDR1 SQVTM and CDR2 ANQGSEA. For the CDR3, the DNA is TGCACCGTATCCAGGAGGGTCGACTATGGCTACACCTTC. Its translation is CTVSRRVDYGYTF.

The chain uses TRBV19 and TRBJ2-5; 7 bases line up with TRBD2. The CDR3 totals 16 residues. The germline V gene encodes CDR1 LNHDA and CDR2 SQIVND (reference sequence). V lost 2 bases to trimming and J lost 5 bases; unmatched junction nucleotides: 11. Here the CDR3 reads CASSISSVLRGETQYF. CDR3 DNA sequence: TGTGCCAGTAGTATAAGTTCGGTTTTGCGGGGGGAGACCCAGTACTTC.

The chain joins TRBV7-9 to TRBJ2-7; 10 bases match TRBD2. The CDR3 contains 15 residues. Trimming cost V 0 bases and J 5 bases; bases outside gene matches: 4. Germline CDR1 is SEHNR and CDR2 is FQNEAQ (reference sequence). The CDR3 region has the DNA TGTGCCAGCAGCTTAGCTGGGACTAGCGTGCACGAGCAGTACTTC. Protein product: CASSLAGTSVHEQYF.

The CDR3 bases are TGTGCCAGCAGTGAAAGGAGCAGCCCGGACACTGAAGCTTTCTTT. Encoded protein: CASSERSSPDTEAFF. This chain uses TRBV2 with TRBJ1-1; unclear D gene. Germline CDR1 reads SNHLY; CDR2 reads FYNNEI. V dropped 2 bases and J dropped 3 bases, with 13 bases sitting between them. The CDR3 is 15 residues long. Complete variable domain (other parts from reference TRBV2 and TRBJ1-1): EPEVTQTPSHQVTQMGQEVILRCVPISNHLYFYWYRQILGQKVEFLVSFYNNEISEKSEIFDDQFSVERPDGSNFTLKIRSTKLEDSAMYFCASSERSSPDTEAFFGQGTRLTVV.

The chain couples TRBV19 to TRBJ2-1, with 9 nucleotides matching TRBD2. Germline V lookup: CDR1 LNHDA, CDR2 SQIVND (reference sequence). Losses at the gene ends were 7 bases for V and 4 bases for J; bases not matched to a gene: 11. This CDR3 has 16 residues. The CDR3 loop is CASKERGLASYNEQFF. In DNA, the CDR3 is TGTGCCAGTAAAGAAAGGGGACTAGCTAGTTACAATGAGCAGTTCTTC.

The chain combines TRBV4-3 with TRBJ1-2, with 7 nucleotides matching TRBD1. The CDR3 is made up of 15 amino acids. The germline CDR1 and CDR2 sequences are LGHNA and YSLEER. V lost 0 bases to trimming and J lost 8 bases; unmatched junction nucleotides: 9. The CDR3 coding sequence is TGCGCCAGCAGCCAAGACCATTCCGGGACAGACGGCTACACCTTC. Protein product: CASSQDHSGTDGYTF.

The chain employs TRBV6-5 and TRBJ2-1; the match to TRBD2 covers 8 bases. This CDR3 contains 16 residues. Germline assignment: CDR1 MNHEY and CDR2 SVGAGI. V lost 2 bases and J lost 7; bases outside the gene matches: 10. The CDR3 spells CASSYVAGGGRNEQFF. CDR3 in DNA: TGTGCCAGCAGTTACGTGGCGGGAGGAGGTCGGAATGAGCAGTTCTTC.

CDR3 sequence reads: CASSPTDRSNQPQHF. The CDR3 nucleotides read TGCGCCAGCAGCCCAACGGACAGAAGCAATCAGCCCCAGCATTTT. This sequence joins TRBV5-1 and TRBJ1-5; possibly TRBD1 for D (6 bases). This CDR3 has 15 residues. Germline CDR1 and CDR2: SGHRS and YFSETQ. V shed 4 bases and J shed 1 base, with 12 bases lying between them.

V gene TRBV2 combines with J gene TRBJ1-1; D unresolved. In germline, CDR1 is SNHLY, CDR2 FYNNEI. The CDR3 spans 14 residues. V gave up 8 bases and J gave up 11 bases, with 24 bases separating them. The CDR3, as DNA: TGTGCCAGCGACCCGGGGAGGGCCGTCCTTCGTGCTTTCTTT. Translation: CASDPGRAVLRAFF.

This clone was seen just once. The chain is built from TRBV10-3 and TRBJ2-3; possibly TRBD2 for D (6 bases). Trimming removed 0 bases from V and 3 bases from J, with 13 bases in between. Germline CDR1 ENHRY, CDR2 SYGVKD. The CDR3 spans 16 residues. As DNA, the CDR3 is TGTGCCATCAGTGAGTCCACCGGGACTTCGACAGATACGCAGTATTTT. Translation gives CAISESTGTSTDTQYF.